The source of this T cell receptor (beta chain) is a study of T cells in Graves' hyperthyroidism and ophthalmopathy. General study points: A model of 13 V-J pairs discriminated ophthalmopathy from stable hyperthyroidism.

The ends lost 6 bases at V and 4 bases at J; junction bases unmatched: 16. Germline V lookup: CDR1 DFQATT, CDR2 SNEGSKA (reference sequence). The CDR3 is 17 residues long. The study based diagnoses on clinical symptoms, serum thyroxine and TRAb, thyroid ultrasound and orbital computed tomography. From RNA transcripts, TCR beta CDR3 regions were amplified. Researchers ran a first-round RT-PCR on the TCR CDR3 using the HTBI primer set. TCRdb ran MiXCR on the multiplex PCR reads and lists one entry per CDR3 protein. This sample has around 620,000 distinct CDR3 sequences, with around 15% found just once. Only a few counts were recorded for this clonotype. Its antigen is undetermined.

The source is a woman aged 30 to 39 with Graves' hyperthyroidism. The sample was blood. This chain connects TRBV20-1 to TRBJ2-2; 8 nucleotides line up with TRBD2. Written as DNA, the CDR3 is TGCAGTGCCCTTTTCGGGGGGGCGCGATCTTTCACCGGGGAGCTGTTTTTT. It translates to CSALFGGARSFTGELFF.